The sequence of this T cell receptor (beta chain) was determined in a study of cytomegalovirus exposure and HLA in healthy donors. The study, taken as a whole, reports: In a later analysis, TCR beta V- and J-gene trimming showed a link to a missense DCLRE1C variant. More clonal expansion characterized HLA-associated TCR beta chains than equally common others in a later analysis. Researchers reported from a later analysis that most CMV-associated TCR beta chains appeared HLA-restricted.

CDR1 is MDHEN, CDR2 SYDVKM, per germline. J was trimmed by 2 bases and V by 6 bases; bases with no gene match: 4. The CDR3 is 16 residues long. Points on this clone: The target antigen is unknown.

Primers: 60 Vbeta forward and 13 Jbeta reverse. Sequencing was performed with immunoSEQ multiplex PCR; in TCRdb, only in-frame clones are kept and a portion is missing. Altogether 200,000 or so clones are present, around 83% being singletons, with the ten largest covering 6.5%. The material sequenced was PBMCs. The source of this sequence is a woman between 45 and 60 years old in good health and CMV-seropositive. The chain joins TRBV28 to TRBJ2-1; 13 nucleotides align to TRBD2. The CDR3 loop reads CASRGGLAGTYNEQFF. In nucleotides, the CDR3 is TGTGCCAGCAGGGGGGGACTAGCGGGGACCTACAATGAGCAGTTCTTC. The complete variable domain, with remaining parts taken from reference TRBV28 and TRBJ2-1, reads DVKVTQSSRYLVKRTGEKVFLECVQDMDHENMFWYRQDPGLGLRLIYFSYDVKMKEKGDIPEGYSVSREKKERFSLILESASTNQTSMYLCASRGGLAGTYNEQFFGPGTRLTVL.